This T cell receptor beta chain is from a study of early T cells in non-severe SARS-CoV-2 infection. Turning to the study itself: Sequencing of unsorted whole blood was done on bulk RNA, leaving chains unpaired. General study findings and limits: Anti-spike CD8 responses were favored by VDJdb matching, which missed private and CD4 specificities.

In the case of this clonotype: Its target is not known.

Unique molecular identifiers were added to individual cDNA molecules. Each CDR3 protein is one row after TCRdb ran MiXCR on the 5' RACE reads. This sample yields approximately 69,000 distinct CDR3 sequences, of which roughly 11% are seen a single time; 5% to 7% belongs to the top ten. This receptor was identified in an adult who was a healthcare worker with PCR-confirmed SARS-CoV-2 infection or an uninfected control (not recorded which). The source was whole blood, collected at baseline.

The CDR3 nucleotides are TGTGCCAGCAGCTTAGCGGTCTGGGAGACCCAGTACTTC. Translated: CASSLAVWETQYF. This chain links TRBV7-8 with TRBJ2-5; D not resolved. This CDR3 has 13 residues. V was shortened by 0 bases and J by 5 bases, with 7 bases between the two germline ends. Germline V gene lookup returns CDR1 SGHVS and CDR2 FQNEAQ.